This T cell receptor beta chain is drawn from a study of tumor-infiltrating lymphocytes in primary liver carcinoma. Looking at the study overall: There were tumors of stage T1-T3 N0M0, each 4.2 to 10 cm across.

Extraction of RNA together with DNA used 20-30 mg of unsorted bulk tissue. None of the patients had received treatment, and all had chronic HBV infection. About this clonotype itself: Antigen specificity is unknown.

Study findings and constraints: Relative to blood, tumors carried a significantly larger fraction of the repertoire in their top 250 clones (p = 0.039). The study found tumor-adjacent and tumor-blood pairs overlapped less than tumor region pairs.

The authors made TCR beta cDNA from approximately 500 ng total RNA with a constant-region primer. Sequencing libraries for TCR beta derived from three nested multiplex PCR rounds that used slightly modified ARM-PCR. TCRdb itself ran the multiplex PCR reads through MiXCR, one entry per CDR3 protein. Found here are around 120,000 distinct CDR3 sequences, roughly 75% of them singletons; the top ten hold 8.1%. Sequencing was carried out using tumor-adjacent normal liver tissue. This TCR was sampled from a woman aged 60 to 75 with primary liver carcinoma and hepatitis B virus infection.

CDR3 DNA sequence: TGTGCCAGCAGGACCCTTTTCGGGGGAGGGCGTGGCACCGGGGAGCTGTTTTTT. Translated: CASRTLFGGGRGTGELFF. The V and J genes are TRBV28 and TRBJ2-2; 7 nucleotides agree with TRBD2. The length of the CDR3 is 18 residues. Germline V gene lookup returns CDR1 MDHEN and CDR2 SYDVKM. V was pared by 6 bases and J by 4 bases, with 17 bases of the junction left unmatched.